This T cell receptor (beta chain) was recovered during a study of Ad26.COV2.S vaccination and SARS-CoV-2 variants. Study information: Donor was one of the participants in the Ad26.COV2.S arm of the COV1001 trial. Regarding the study as a whole: Measurements of TCR breadth and depth may have given underestimates of the total T cell responses. Reportedly, after vaccination the spike-specific CD8+ and CD4+ T cell responses displayed substantial breadth.

CDR3 length: 18 amino acids. Per the germline V gene, CDR1 is SGHRS and CDR2 is YFSETQ. V was clipped by 7 bases and J by 1 base, with 26 bases between them. Treatment: around 19 received Ad26.COV2.S at low or high dose, single or two shots; 5 received placebo; per-sample allocation not given. Sampling took place 63 days after the first vaccine or placebo injection. With respect to this clone: Its antigen is currently unknown.

The repertoire was sequenced with immunoSEQ multiplex PCR; TCRdb's copy has only in-frame clones and lacks some. This table has 440,000 or so clones, approximately 92% appearing once. Source: peripheral blood, taken in a trial of Ad26.COV2.S vaccine versus placebo. The rearrangement joins TRBV5-1 to TRBJ1-1; D is undetermined. This clonotype was sampled from a person aged 18-65 years who received the Ad26.COV2.S COVID-19 vaccine or a placebo. The CDR3 coding sequence is TGCGCCAGCTTAGTCGGAATTCGCCCGGGAGAGGGGAACACTGAAGCTTTCTTT. Translation: CASLVGIRPGEGNTEAFF. The full variable domain, with the rest looked up from reference TRBV5-1 and TRBJ1-1, is KAGVTQTPRYLIKTRGQQVTLSCSPISGHRSVSWYQQTPGQGLQFLFEYFSETQRNKGNFPGRFSGRQFSNSRSEMNVSTLELGDSALYLCASLVGIRPGEGNTEAFFGQGTRLTVV.